This T cell receptor beta chain stems from a study of T cell repertoires in cytomegalovirus infection. Background on the study: Selected CMV epitopes included recently identified HLA-C-restricted ones as well as well-studied HLA-B-restricted ones.

Study-level findings and limits: In two of eight donors, the top clonotype was HLA-C-restricted CMV-specific.

V lost 2 bases and J lost 7, with 11 bases in between. The CDR3 covers 14 residues. In germline, CDR1 is MNHNY, CDR2 SVGAGI (reference sequence). This clonotype was seen a handful of times. Its antigen is not identified. TCRdb itself ran the reads through MiXCR, one entry per CDR3 protein. The sample consists of about 920,000 distinct CDR3 sequences, around a third of them appearing once. The J gene is TRBJ1-4, the V gene TRBV6-6; D not resolved. Here the sequenced sample was cultured CD8+ T cells from PBMCs, taken from culture after CMV antigen stimulation. The sequence came from a human donor in good health (CMV status not recorded). Some clones in this sample may be carry-over from other donors' samples. The CDR3 here is CASSYVRSGEKLFF. The DNA of the CDR3 is TGTGCCAGCAGTTACGTCCGTTCCGGTGAAAAACTGTTTTTT.